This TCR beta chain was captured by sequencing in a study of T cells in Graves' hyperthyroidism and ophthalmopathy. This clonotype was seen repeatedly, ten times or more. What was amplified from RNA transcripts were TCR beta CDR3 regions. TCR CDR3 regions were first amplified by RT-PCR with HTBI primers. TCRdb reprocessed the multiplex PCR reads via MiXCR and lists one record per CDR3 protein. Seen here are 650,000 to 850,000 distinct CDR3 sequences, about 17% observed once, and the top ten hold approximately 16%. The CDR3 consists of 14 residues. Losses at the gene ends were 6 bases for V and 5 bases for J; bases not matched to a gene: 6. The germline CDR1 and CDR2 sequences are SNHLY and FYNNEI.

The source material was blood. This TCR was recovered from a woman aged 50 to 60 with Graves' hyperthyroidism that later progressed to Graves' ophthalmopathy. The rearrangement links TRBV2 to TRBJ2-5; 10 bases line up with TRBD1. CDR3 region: CASSRDRGRETQYF. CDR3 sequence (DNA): TGTGCCAGCAGCCGGGACAGGGGACGGGAGACCCAGTACTTC.